Listed below are T cell receptor beta chains from one sample, sequenced in a study of T cell responses to AZD1222 COVID-19 vaccine. The repertoire was sequenced with immunoSEQ multiplex PCR; TCRdb's copy has only in-frame clones and lacks some. This table holds tens of thousands of clones, 60% to 85% found once. The sample was peripheral blood, taken on day 0 of AZD1222 vaccination. The receptors were sampled from an adult in good health. CDR3s include the opening cysteine and the closing phenylalanine or tryptophan. D genes are given only for firm matches. For some rows the clone size is stated as once, few or many, or as a class when expanded; others skip it.

cdr3_nt cdr3_aa clone_size j_call d_call v_call
TGTGCCACCAGTGATGGGAACACTGAAGCTTTCTTT CATSDGNTEAFF - TRBJ1-1 - TRBV24-1
TGCGCCAGCAGATTAGCGGGAGGGCCGACCGGGGAGCTGTTTTTT CASRLAGGPTGELFF few TRBJ2-2 TRBD2 TRBV5-1
TGCGCCAGCAGCTTGTATCCGAGTGAAGCTTTCTTT CASSLYPSEAFF once TRBJ1-1 - TRBV5-1
TGTGCCAGCAGCCCAGGGGGAAGGAATCAGCCCCAGCATTTT CASSPGGRNQPQHF - TRBJ1-5 TRBD1 TRBV28
TGTGCCAGCAGTCCCGGGACAGGGGGCTTAAAGGCTTTCTTT CASSPGTGGLKAFF once TRBJ1-1 TRBD1 TRBV6-2/TRBV6-3
TGTGCCAGCAGTGACACAGGATATGGCTACACCTTC CASSDTGYGYTF - TRBJ1-2 - TRBV12-3/TRBV12-4
TGTGCCAGCACCCAGGGGGGCACATATACGCAGTATTTT CASTQGGTYTQYF - TRBJ2-3 - TRBV7-2
TGTGCCATCAGAAGAAGGGGACAGCCCTACACTGAAGCTTTCTTT CAIRRRGQPYTEAFF once TRBJ1-1 TRBD1 TRBV10-3
TGTGCCAGCAGCTTACTAGCGGGAGGAAGCACAGATACGCAGTATTTT CASSLLAGGSTDTQYF few TRBJ2-3 TRBD2 TRBV7-2
TGCGCCAGCAGTTGGACTAGCGGGGGGGCGAATACGCAGTATTTT CASSWTSGGANTQYF - TRBJ2-3 TRBD2 TRBV5-1
TGTGCCAGCAGCGCCCCCCGGGGAAGAACTGAAGCTTTCTTT CASSAPRGRTEAFF - TRBJ1-1 - TRBV6-2/TRBV6-3
TGTGCCAGCAGGCCCTCGGGGAACACCGGGGAGCTGTTTTTT CASRPSGNTGELFF - TRBJ2-2 - TRBV7-3
TGCGCCAGCAGTCGTCTCAGGCGTATTAATCAGCCCCAGCATTTT CASSRLRRINQPQHF - TRBJ1-5 - TRBV23-1
TGTGCCAGCAGCCCGGGACAGGGAGTTCGCGGCTACACCTTC CASSPGQGVRGYTF - TRBJ1-2 TRBD1 TRBV14
TGTGCCAGCAGCTCTCAGTACGGGACTACACAAGAGACCCAGTACTTC CASSSQYGTTQETQYF - TRBJ2-5 TRBD2 TRBV7-2
TGTGCCACCGGCGGGGACTACGAGCAGTACTTC CATGGDYEQYF once TRBJ2-7 - TRBV24-1
TGTGCCAGCAGCAAACGAGGGACTAGCCGAAGCACAGATACGCAGTATTTT CASSKRGTSRSTDTQYF - TRBJ2-3 TRBD2 TRBV9
TGCAGCGTGGGGGGAATTGAGCAGCCCCAGCATTTT CSVGGIEQPQHF - TRBJ1-5 - TRBV29-1
TGTGCCAGCAGCTTAGAGAGCCCCCAATCGACCCACAGGGGAGTGACCCAGTACTTC CASSLESPQSTHRGVTQYF - TRBJ2-5 TRBD1 TRBV11-3
TGTGCCAGCACCGAAGGCGGACAGGGGGCGTCCGGCTACACCTTC CASTEGGQGASGYTF once TRBJ1-2 TRBD1 TRBV6-5
TGTGCCAGCAGCGTACTGGGCACAGATACGCAGTATTTT CASSVLGTDTQYF - TRBJ2-3 - TRBV3-1/TRBV3-2
TGCGCCAGCAGCTGGGGACAGAGGAACACTGAAGCTTTCTTT CASSWGQRNTEAFF medium-sized TRBJ1-1 TRBD1 TRBV5-1
TGTGCCAGCACCGGGGGAGGGAGCAATCAGCCCCAGCATTTT CASTGGGSNQPQHF once TRBJ1-5 - TRBV6-5
TGTGCCAGCAGTGCTCTGGTGAGAGAGACCCAGTACTTC CASSALVRETQYF - TRBJ2-5 - TRBV2
TGTGCCAGCTCACCCCCGGGCTTCATCACCCTCCACTTT CASSPPGFITLHF - TRBJ1-6 - TRBV18
TGTGCCAGCAGTGTAAGCGGGAGTGAAGATACGCAGTATTTT CASSVSGSEDTQYF - TRBJ2-3 TRBD2 TRBV6-2/TRBV6-3
TGTGCCAGCAGGCGGGACTGGGGTACCGGGGAGCTGTTTTTT CASRRDWGTGELFF - TRBJ2-2 - TRBV6-5
TGTGCCAGCAGCTTAGTTAGCCCAATGCTCGGGACAGATAATTCACCCCTCCACTTT CASSLVSPMLGTDNSPLHF - TRBJ1-6 TRBD1 TRBV11-2
TGTGCCAGCAGTATGACAGGGTTTGGCGGGGAGCTGTTTTTT CASSMTGFGGELFF - TRBJ2-2 TRBD1 TRBV28
TGTGCCAGCAGCCTTCCGGGACAGGCCAACCCTAACACCGGGGAGCTGTTTTTT CASSLPGQANPNTGELFF few TRBJ2-2 TRBD1 TRBV7-3
TGTGCCACCAGCCCCGGCTCCGGGATGCTGAAGGAGGCTTTCTTT CATSPGSGMLKEAFF - TRBJ1-1 - TRBV15